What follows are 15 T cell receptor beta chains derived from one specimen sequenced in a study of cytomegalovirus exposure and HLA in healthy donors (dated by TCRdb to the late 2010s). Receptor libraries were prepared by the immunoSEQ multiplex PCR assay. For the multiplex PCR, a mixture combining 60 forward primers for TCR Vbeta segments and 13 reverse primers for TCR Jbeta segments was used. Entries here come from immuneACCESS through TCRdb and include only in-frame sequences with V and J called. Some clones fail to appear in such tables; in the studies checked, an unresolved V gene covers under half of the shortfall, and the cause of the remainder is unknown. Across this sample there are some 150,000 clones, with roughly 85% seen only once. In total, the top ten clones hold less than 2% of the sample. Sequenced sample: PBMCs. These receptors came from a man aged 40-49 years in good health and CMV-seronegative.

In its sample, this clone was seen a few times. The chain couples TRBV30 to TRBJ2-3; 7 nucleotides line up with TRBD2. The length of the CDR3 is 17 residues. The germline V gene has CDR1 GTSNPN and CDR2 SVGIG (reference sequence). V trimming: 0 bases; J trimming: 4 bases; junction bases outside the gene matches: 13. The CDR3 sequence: CAWSVNSWAGVSDTQYF. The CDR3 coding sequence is TGTGCCTGGAGTGTAAATTCCTGGGCGGGAGTGTCAGATACGCAGTATTTT.

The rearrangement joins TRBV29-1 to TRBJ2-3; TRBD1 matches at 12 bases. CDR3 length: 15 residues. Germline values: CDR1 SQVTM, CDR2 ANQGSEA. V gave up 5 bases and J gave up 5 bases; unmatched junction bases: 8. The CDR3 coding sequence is TGCAGCGTTTTCACCGGGACAGGGGGCAGAGATACGCAGTATTTT. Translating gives CSVFTGTGGRDTQYF.

The CDR3 region is CASSPRVAGTEAFF. As DNA, the CDR3 is TGTGCCAGCAGCCCTCGGGTGGCCGGCACTGAAGCTTTCTTT. This chain connects TRBV7-9 to TRBJ1-1; D is uncertain. Trimming left V 5 bases short and J 4 bases short, with 14 bases between. The CDR3 loop spans 14 amino acids. From germline, CDR1 is SEHNR and CDR2 FQNEAQ (reference sequence).

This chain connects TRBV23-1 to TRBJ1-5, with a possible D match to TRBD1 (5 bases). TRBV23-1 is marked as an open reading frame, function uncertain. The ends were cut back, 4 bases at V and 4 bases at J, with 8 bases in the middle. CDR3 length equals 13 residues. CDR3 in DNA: TGCGCCAGCAGTCCCAGGGTTAATCAGCCCCAGCATTTT. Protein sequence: CASSPRVNQPQHF.

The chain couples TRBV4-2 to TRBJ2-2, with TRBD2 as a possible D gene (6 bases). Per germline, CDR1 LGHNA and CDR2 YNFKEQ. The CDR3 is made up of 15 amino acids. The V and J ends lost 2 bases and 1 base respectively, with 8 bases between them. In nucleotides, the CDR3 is TGTGCCAGCAGCCAACGGCGGGAGAACACCGGGGAGCTGTTTTTT. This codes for CASSQRRENTGELFF.

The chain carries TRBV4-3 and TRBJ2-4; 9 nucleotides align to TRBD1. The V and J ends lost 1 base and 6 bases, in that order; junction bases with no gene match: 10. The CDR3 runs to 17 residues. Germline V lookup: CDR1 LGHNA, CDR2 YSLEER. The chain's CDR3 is CASSQGRDRVRGNIQYF. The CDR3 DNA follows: TGCGCCAGCAGCCAAGGCCGGGACAGGGTCAGAGGAAACATTCAGTACTTC.

The DNA for the CDR3 is TGTGCCAGCAGCGTAGGGCCAGGGATGGAAAAACTGTTTTTT. It is translated as CASSVGPGMEKLFF. The chain employs TRBV9 and TRBJ1-4, with D perhaps matching TRBD1 (5 bases). Germline V gene lookup returns CDR1 SGDLS and CDR2 YYNGEE. There are 14 residues in the CDR3. Trimming left V 0 bases short and J 8 bases short, with 11 bases between.

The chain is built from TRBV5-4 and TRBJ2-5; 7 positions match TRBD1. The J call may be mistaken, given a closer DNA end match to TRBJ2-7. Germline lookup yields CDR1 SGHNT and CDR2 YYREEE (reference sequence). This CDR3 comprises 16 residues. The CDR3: CASSLARQGETYEQYF. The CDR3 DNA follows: TGTGCCAGCAGCTTGGCCCGGCAGGGGGAAACGTACGAGCAGTACTTC.

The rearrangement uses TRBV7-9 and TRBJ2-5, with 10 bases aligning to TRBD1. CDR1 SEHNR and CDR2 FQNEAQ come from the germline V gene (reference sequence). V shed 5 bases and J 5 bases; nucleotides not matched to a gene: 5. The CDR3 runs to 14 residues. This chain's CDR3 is CASSTTGGWETQYF. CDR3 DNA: TGTGCCAGCAGCACGACAGGGGGCTGGGAGACCCAGTACTTC.

CDR3 amino acids: CATFRGISSYEQYF. CDR3 DNA sequence: TGTGCCACCTTCCGGGGGATTAGCTCCTACGAGCAGTACTTC. The J gene is TRBJ2-7, the V gene TRBV6-5, with a weak D call TRBD2 (6 bases). Germline V gives CDR1 MNHEY, CDR2 SVGAGI. The germline V and J ends were trimmed by 10 bases and 0 bases, with 16 bases remaining between them. The CDR3 length is 14 residues.

The CDR3 reads CASSAGTGAYGYTF. In DNA, the CDR3 is TGCGCCAGCAGCGCCGGGACAGGGGCTTATGGCTACACCTTC. The rearrangement joins TRBV5-1 to TRBJ1-2; 10 nucleotides match TRBD1. The germline CDR1 and CDR2 sequences are SGHRS and YFSETQ. Trimming removed 4 bases from V and 5 bases from J; junction bases left unmatched: 5. CDR3 length equals 14 residues. Full variable domain (missing parts from reference TRBV5-1 and TRBJ1-2): KAGVTQTPRYLIKTRGQQVTLSCSPISGHRSVSWYQQTPGQGLQFLFEYFSETQRNKGNFPGRFSGRQFSNSRSEMNVSTLELGDSALYLCASSAGTGAYGYTFGSGTRLTVV.

The CDR3 loop reads CASSYSRGAENEQFF. In DNA, the CDR3 is TGTGCCAGCAGTTACTCGCGGGGGGCGGAGAATGAGCAGTTCTTC. V usage is TRBV6-6 and J usage is TRBJ2-1; TRBD2 aligns across 8 bases. V lost 0 bases to trimming and J lost 7 bases; unmatched junction nucleotides: 5. The CDR3 sequence is 15 residues long. Germline CDR1 is MNHNY and CDR2 is SVGAGI (reference sequence).

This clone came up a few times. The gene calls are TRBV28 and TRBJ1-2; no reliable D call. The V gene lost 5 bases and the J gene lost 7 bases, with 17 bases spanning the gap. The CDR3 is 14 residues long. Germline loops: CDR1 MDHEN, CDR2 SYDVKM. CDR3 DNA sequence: TGTGCCAGCAGTCCGCCCTGGGCAAGTAGTGGCTACACCTTC. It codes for CASSPPWASSGYTF.

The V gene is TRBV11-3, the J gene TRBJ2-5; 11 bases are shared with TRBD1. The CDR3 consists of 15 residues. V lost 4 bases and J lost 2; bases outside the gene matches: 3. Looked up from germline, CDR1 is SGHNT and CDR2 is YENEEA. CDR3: CASSSRDRGQETQYF. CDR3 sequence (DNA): TGTGCCAGCAGCTCCCGGGACAGGGGGCAAGAGACCCAGTACTTC.

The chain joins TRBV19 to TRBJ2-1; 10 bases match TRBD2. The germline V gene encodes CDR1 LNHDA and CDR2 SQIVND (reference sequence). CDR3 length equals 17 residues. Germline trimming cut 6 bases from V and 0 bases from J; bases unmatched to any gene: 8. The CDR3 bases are TGTGCCAGTAGCCCCCTGGGACTAGCGATCTCCTACAATGAGCAGTTCTTC. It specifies CASSPLGLAISYNEQFF.